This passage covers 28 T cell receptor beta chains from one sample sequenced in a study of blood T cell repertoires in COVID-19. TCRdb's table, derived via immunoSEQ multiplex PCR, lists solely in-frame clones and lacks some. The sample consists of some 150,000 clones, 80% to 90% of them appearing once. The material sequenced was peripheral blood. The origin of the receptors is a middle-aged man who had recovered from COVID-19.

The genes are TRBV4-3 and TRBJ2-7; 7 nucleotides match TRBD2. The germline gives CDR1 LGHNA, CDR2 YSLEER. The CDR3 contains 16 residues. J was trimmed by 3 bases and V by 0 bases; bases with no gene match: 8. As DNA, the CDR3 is TGCGCCAGCAGCCAAGATCGAGCTAGCGGCAACTACGAGCAGTACTTC. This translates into CASSQDRASGNYEQYF.

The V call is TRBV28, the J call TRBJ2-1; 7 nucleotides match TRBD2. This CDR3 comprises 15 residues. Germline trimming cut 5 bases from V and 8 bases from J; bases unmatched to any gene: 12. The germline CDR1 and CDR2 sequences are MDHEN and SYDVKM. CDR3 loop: CASSASGGSTHEQFF. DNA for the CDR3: TGTGCCAGCAGTGCTTCGGGCGGGAGTACGCATGAGCAGTTCTTC. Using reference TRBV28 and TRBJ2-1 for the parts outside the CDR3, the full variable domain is DVKVTQSSRYLVKRTGEKVFLECVQDMDHENMFWYRQDPGLGLRLIYFSYDVKMKEKGDIPEGYSVSREKKERFSLILESASTNQTSMYLCASSASGGSTHEQFFGPGTRLTVL.

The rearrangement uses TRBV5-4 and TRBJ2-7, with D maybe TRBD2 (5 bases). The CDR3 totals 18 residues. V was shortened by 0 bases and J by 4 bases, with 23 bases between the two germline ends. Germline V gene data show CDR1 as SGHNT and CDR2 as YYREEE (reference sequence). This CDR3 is CASSLVEDYPGLFYEQYF. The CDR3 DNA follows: TGTGCCAGCAGCTTGGTGGAGGATTACCCTGGACTCTTTTACGAGCAGTACTTC.

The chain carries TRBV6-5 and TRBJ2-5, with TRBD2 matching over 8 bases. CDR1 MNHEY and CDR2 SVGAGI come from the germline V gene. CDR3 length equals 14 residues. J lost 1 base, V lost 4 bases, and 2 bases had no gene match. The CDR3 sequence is CASSLSGGQETQYF. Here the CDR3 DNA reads TGTGCCAGCAGTTTGAGCGGGGGCCAAGAGACCCAGTACTTC.

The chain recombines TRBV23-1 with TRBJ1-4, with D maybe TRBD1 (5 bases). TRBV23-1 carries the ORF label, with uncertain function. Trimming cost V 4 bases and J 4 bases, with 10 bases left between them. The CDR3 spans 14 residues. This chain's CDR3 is CASSPTQGNEKLFF. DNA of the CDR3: TGCGCCAGCAGTCCCACGCAGGGTAATGAAAAACTGTTTTTT.

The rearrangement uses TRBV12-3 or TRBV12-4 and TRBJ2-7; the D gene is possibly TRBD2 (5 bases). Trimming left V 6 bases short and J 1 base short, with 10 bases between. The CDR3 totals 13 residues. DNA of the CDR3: TGTGCCAGCAGCCCCGGGATTTCCTACGAGCAGTACTTC. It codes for CASSPGISYEQYF.

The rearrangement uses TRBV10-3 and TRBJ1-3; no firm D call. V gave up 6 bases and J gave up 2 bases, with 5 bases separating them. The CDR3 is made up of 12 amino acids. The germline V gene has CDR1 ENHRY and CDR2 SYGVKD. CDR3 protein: CAISAAGNTIYF. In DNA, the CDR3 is TGTGCCATCAGCGCGGCTGGAAACACCATATATTTT.

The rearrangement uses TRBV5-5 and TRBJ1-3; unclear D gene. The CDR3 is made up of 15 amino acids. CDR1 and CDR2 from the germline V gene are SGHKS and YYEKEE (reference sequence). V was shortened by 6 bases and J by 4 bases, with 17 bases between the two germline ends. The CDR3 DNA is TGTGCCAGCAACGATCACGCCAGCAGGGGAAACACCATATATTTT. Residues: CASNDHASRGNTIYF.

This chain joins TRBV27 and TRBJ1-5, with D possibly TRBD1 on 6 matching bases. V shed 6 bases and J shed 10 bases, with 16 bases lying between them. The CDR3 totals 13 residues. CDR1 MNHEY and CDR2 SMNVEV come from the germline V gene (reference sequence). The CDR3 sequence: CASRQQGPGPQHF. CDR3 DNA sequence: TGTGCCAGCAGGCAACAGGGTCCAGGCCCCCAGCATTTT.

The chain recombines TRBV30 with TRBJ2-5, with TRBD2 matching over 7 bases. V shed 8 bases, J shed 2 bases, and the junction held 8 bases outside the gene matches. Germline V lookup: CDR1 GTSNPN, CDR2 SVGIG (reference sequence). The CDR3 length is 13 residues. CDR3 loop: CAGHGTTQETQYF. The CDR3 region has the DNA TGTGCCGGCCACGGGACTACTCAAGAGACCCAGTACTTC. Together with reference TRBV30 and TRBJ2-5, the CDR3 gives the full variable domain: SQTIHQWPATLVQPVGSPLSLECTVEGTSNPNLYWYRQAAGRGLQLLFYSVGIGQISSEVPQNLSASRPQDRQFILSSKKLLLSDSGFYLCAGHGTTQETQYFGPGTRLLVL.

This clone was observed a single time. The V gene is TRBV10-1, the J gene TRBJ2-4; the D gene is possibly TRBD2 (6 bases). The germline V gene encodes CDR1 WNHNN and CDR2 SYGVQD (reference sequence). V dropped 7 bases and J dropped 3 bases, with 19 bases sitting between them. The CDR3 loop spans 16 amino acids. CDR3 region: CASTNGGNFVKNIQYF. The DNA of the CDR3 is TGCGCCAGCACCAATGGGGGGAATTTTGTCAAAAACATTCAGTACTTC.

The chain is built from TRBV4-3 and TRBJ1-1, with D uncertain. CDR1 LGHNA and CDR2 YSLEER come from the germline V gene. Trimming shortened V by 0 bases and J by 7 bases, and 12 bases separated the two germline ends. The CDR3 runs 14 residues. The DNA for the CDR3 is TGCGCCAGCAGCCAAGATCAGCGGACGGATGAAGCTTTCTTT. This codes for CASSQDQRTDEAFF.

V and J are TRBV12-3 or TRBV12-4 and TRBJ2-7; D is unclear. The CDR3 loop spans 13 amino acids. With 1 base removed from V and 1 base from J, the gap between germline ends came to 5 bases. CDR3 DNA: TGTGCCAGCAGTTTAGACAGTTCCTACGAGCAGTACTTC. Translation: CASSLDSSYEQYF.

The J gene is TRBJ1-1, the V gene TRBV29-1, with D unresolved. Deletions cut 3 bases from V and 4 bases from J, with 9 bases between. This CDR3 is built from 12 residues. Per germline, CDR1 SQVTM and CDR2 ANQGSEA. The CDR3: CSVDPGGTEAFF. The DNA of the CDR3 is TGCAGCGTTGATCCCGGTGGCACTGAAGCTTTCTTT.

For the CDR3, the DNA is TGTGCCAGCAGTCTCGAGGGGGCGGGAGAGACCCAGTACTTC. Translated: CASSLEGAGETQYF. V gene TRBV6-6 combines with J gene TRBJ2-5; 7 nucleotides match TRBD1. After removal of 5 bases from V and 4 bases from J, the junction contained 7 bases not matched to a gene. Germline assignment: CDR1 MNHNY and CDR2 SVGAGI (reference sequence). CDR3 length equals 14 residues.

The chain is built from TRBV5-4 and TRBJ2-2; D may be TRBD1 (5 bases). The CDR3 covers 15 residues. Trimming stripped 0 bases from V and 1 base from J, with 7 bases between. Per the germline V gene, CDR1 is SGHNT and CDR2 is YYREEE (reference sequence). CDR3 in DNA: TGTGCCAGCAGCTTGGGACAGATGAACACCGGGGAGCTGTTTTTT. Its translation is CASSLGQMNTGELFF.

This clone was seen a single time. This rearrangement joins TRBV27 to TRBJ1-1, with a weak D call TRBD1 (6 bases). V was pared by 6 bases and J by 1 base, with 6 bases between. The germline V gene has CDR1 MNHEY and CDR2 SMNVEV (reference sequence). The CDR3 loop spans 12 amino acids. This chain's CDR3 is CASRQGNTEAFF. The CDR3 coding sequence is TGTGCCAGCAGACAGGGGAACACTGAAGCTTTCTTT.

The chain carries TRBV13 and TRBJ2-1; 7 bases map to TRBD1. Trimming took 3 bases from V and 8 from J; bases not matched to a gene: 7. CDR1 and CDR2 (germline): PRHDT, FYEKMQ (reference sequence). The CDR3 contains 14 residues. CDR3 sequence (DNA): TGTGCCAGCAGCTTGACAGGGCCCAAATATGAGCAGTTCTTC. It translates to CASSLTGPKYEQFF.

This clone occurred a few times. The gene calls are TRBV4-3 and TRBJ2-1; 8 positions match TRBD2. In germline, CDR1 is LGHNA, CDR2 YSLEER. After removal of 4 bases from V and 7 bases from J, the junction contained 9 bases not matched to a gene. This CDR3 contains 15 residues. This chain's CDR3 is CASSLSGVAGNEQFF. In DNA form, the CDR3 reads TGCGCCAGCAGCCTTTCGGGCGTAGCGGGGAATGAGCAGTTCTTC.

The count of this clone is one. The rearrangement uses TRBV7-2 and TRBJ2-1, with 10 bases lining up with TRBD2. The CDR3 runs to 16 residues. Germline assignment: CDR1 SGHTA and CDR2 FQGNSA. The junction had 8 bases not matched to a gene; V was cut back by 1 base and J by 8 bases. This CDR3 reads CASSLVPGLAPHEQFF. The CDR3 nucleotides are TGTGCCAGCAGCTTAGTTCCGGGACTAGCGCCCCATGAGCAGTTCTTC.

CDR3 DNA sequence: TGTGCCAGCAGCAAAGAGATGACAGACAATAGCAATCAGCCCCAGCATTTT. It specifies CASSKEMTDNSNQPQHF. This chain links TRBV21-1 with TRBJ1-5; the D call TRBD1 from the table was never checked on the DNA. TRBV21-1 is deemed a pseudogene. This CDR3 spans 17 amino acids.

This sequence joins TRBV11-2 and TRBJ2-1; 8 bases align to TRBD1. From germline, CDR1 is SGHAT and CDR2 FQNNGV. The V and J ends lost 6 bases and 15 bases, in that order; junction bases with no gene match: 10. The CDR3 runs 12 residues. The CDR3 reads CASSSDRGRPFF. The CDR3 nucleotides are TGTGCCAGCAGTTCCGACAGGGGCCGGCCGTTCTTC.

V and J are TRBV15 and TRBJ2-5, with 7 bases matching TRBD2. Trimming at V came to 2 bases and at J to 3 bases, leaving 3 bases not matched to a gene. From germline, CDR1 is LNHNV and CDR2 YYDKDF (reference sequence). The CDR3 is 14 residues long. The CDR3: CATSRPGTKETQYF. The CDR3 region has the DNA TGTGCCACCAGCAGACCCGGGACTAAAGAGACCCAGTACTTC.

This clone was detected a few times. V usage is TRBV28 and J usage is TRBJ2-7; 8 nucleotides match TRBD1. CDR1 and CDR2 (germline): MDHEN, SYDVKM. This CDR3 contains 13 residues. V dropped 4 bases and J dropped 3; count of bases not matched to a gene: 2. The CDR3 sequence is CASSSDRVYEQYF. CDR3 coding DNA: TGTGCCAGCAGTTCGGACAGGGTCTACGAGCAGTACTTC. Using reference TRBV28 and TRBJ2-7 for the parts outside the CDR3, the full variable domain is DVKVTQSSRYLVKRTGEKVFLECVQDMDHENMFWYRQDPGLGLRLIYFSYDVKMKEKGDIPEGYSVSREKKERFSLILESASTNQTSMYLCASSSDRVYEQYFGPGTRLTVT.

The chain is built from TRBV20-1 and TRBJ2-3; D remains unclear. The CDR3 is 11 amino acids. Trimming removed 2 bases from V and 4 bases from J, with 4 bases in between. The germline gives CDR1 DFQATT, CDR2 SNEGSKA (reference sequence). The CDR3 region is CSARSPDTQYF. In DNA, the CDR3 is TGCAGTGCTAGATCTCCAGATACGCAGTATTTT.

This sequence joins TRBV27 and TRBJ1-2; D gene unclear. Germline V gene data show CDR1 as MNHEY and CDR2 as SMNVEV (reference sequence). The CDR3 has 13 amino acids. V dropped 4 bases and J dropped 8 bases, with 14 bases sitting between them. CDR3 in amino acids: CASSWEGAEGYTF. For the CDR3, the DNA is TGTGCCAGCAGTTGGGAGGGCGCGGAGGGCTACACCTTC.

The CDR3 protein is CASSETAGTSGKETQYF. The CDR3 bases are TGTGCCAGTAGTGAAACCGCCGGGACTAGCGGGAAAGAGACCCAGTACTTC. The chain joins TRBV19 to TRBJ2-5; 13 bases match TRBD2. CDR1 LNHDA and CDR2 SQIVND come from the germline V gene (reference sequence). The CDR3 has 17 residues. With 5 bases clipped from V and 3 bases from J, the junction kept 9 bases outside the gene matches.

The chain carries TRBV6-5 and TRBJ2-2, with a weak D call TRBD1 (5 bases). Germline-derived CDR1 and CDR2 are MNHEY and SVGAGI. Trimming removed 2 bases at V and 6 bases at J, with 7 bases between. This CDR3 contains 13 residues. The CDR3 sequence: CASSYTGAGELFF. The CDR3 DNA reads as TGTGCCAGCAGTTACACAGGCGCCGGGGAGCTGTTTTTT.